Presented here are 28 T cell receptor beta chains from one specimen sequenced in a study of response to subunit inactivated influenza vaccine. MiXCR, applied by TCRdb to the RT-PCR reads, yields one record per CDR3 protein. The profile shows roughly 790,000 distinct CDR3 sequences, 21% of them singletons. The sample in question was PBMCs from blood, obtained less than 6 days after vaccination. The receptors were gathered from a man between 50 and 59 years old who received an inactivated influenza vaccine.

V gene TRBV20-1 combines with J gene TRBJ2-1; tentatively, D is TRBD1 or TRBD2 (7 bases each). Trimming removed 6 bases from V and 4 bases from J, with 19 bases in between. Per germline, CDR1 DFQATT and CDR2 SNEGSKA (reference sequence). CDR3 length equals 15 residues. The CDR3 spells CSAGGRGPFYNEQFF. CDR3 DNA sequence: TGCAGTGCCGGGGGGAGGGGGCCCTTTTACAATGAGCAGTTCTTC.

This clonotype occurred many times. The rearrangement joins TRBV7-2 to TRBJ1-2; 7 bases line up with TRBD1. V shed 1 base and J 4 bases; nucleotides not matched to a gene: 3. Germline-derived CDR1 and CDR2 are SGHTA and FQGNSA. The CDR3 extends over 14 amino acids. CDR3 residues: CASSLVQGGYGYTF. CDR3 sequence (DNA): TGTGCCAGCAGCTTAGTGCAGGGGGGCTATGGCTACACCTTC. The whole variable domain, filled in from reference TRBV7-2 and TRBJ1-2, reads GAGVSQSPSNKVTEKGKDVELRCDPISGHTALYWYRQSLGQGLEFLIYFQGNSAPDKSGLPSDRFSAERTGGSVSTLTIQRTQQEDSAVYLCASSLVQGGYGYTFGSGTRLTVV.

The table lists this clonotype with a few counts. The genes are TRBV7-3 and TRBJ2-1; 16 bases align to TRBD2. After removal of 5 bases from V and 9 bases from J, the junction contained 7 bases not matched to a gene. Germline CDR1 is SGHTA and CDR2 is FQGTGA. The CDR3 totals 16 residues. In nucleotides, the CDR3 is TGTGCCAGCAGCCCCCCGGGACTAGCGGGAGGGAGTGAGCAGTTCTTC. Amino acid sequence: CASSPPGLAGGSEQFF.

There are a few counts of this clonotype. CDR3 protein: CSAPQVQNQPQHF. The CDR3, as DNA: TGCAGTGCCCCCCAGGTTCAGAATCAGCCCCAGCATTTT. The chain joins TRBV20-1 to TRBJ1-5, with D unresolved. The CDR3 is made up of 13 amino acids. Germline V gene data show CDR1 as DFQATT and CDR2 as SNEGSKA (reference sequence). The V gene lost 6 bases and the J gene lost 4 bases, with 13 bases spanning the gap.

The chain combines TRBV15 with TRBJ2-2, with D perhaps assigned TRBD1 or TRBD2 (5 bases each). V lost 3 bases to trimming and J lost 7 bases, with 18 bases between them. CDR1 and CDR2 from the germline V gene are LNHNV and YYDKDF (reference sequence). The CDR3 contains 16 residues. DNA of the CDR3: TGTGCCACCAGCAGGGGGACGAGGGGCCGTAACGGGGAGCTGTTTTTT. Translation: CATSRGTRGRNGELFF.

The rearrangement links TRBV4-1 to TRBJ2-5, with 14 bases identical to TRBD2. Trimming at V came to 1 base and at J to 5 bases, leaving 12 bases not matched to a gene. The CDR3 is 19 amino acids. The germline V gene has CDR1 MGHRA and CDR2 YSYEKL. CDR3 sequence reads: CASSQAPRTSGGRRETQYF. The DNA for the CDR3 is TGCGCCAGCAGCCAAGCACCCCGGACTAGCGGGGGGAGAAGGGAGACCCAGTACTTC.

This clonotype appeared a few times. The genes are TRBV5-6 and TRBJ2-3, with D hard to call. The germline V gene has CDR1 SGHDT and CDR2 YYEEEE. V shed 6 bases and J shed 0 bases, with 5 bases lying between them. The length of the CDR3 is 12 residues. The CDR3 DNA follows: TGTGCCAGCAAGGAAAGCACAGATACGCAGTATTTT. Its translation: CASKESTDTQYF. The variable domain in full, with the rest retrieved from reference TRBV5-6 and TRBJ2-3, is DAGVTQSPTHLIKTRGQQVTLRCSPKSGHDTVSWYQQALGQGPQFIFQYYEEEERQRGNFPDRFSGHQFPNYSSELNVNALLLGDSALYLCASKESTDTQYFGPGTRLTVL.

In this sample, this clonotype turned up a few times. The chain employs TRBV18 and TRBJ2-2, with D hard to call. V lost 5 bases to trimming and J lost 6 bases, with 16 bases between them. The germline V gene has CDR1 KGHSH and CDR2 LQKENI. This CDR3 contains 15 residues. The CDR3 sequence: CASSTTISLAGELFF. DNA of the CDR3: TGTGCCAGCTCAACCACGATTAGCCTTGCCGGGGAGCTGTTTTTT. The full variable domain, in which reference TRBV18 and TRBJ2-2 provide the parts outside the CDR3, is NAGVMQNPRHLVRRRGQEARLRCSPMKGHSHVYWYRQLPEEGLKFMVYLQKENIIDESGMPKERFSAEFPKEGPSILRIQQVVRGDSAAYFCASSTTISLAGELFFGEGSRLTVL.

The gene calls are TRBV12-3 or TRBV12-4 and TRBJ2-1; D gene uncertain. The CDR3 length is 15 residues. Trimming left V 6 bases short and J 5 bases short, with 17 bases between. CDR3 DNA: TGTGCCAGCAGATGGCGCTCACATCAAAACAATGAGCAGTTCTTC. Amino acid sequence: CASRWRSHQNNEQFF.

The J gene is TRBJ2-7, the V gene TRBV6-2 or TRBV6-3; 7 bases agree with TRBD2. The ends lost 6 bases at V and 3 bases at J; junction bases unmatched: 14. CDR3 size: 16 residues. Germline loops: CDR1 MNHEY, CDR2 SVGEGT. The CDR3 region has the DNA TGTGCCAGCAGCCGACTAGTGGGAGGGCCGAACTACGAGCAGTACTTC. This encodes CASSRLVGGPNYEQYF.

This rearrangement joins TRBV9 to TRBJ2-7, with 8 nucleotides matching TRBD2. The CDR3 covers 15 residues. Germline V CDR1 and CDR2: SGDLS, YYNGEE. The J segment lost 0 bases and the V segment lost 1 base, leaving 3 bases of the junction unmatched. CDR3 nucleotide sequence: TGTGCCAGCAGCGTAACTGGGACTAGCTCCTACGAGCAGTACTTC. This sequence encodes CASSVTGTSSYEQYF.

The J gene is TRBJ2-3, the V gene TRBV9; 8 positions agree with TRBD2. This CDR3 region has 15 residues. Germline CDR1 SGDLS, CDR2 YYNGEE. V was pared by 0 bases and J by 4 bases, with 4 bases of the junction left unmatched. The CDR3, as DNA: TGTGCCAGCAGCGTAGAGTGGACTAGCTCAGATACGCAGTATTTT. Its translation: CASSVEWTSSDTQYF.

This chain links TRBV20-1 with TRBJ2-7; D might be TRBD2 (6 bases). Per the germline V gene, CDR1 is DFQATT and CDR2 is SNEGSKA (reference sequence). The CDR3 is 15 residues long. The V gene lost 0 bases and the J gene lost 0 bases, with 12 bases spanning the gap. The CDR3: CSARDGAGSSYEQYF. The CDR3 bases are TGCAGTGCTAGAGACGGTGCGGGGAGCTCCTACGAGCAGTACTTC.

In this sample, this clonotype turned up a few times. The J gene is TRBJ2-3, the V gene TRBV12-3 or TRBV12-4; tentatively, D is TRBD2 (6 bases). V gave up 6 bases and J gave up 5 bases, with 12 bases separating them. The length of the CDR3 is 13 residues. The CDR3 is CASRGGAIDTQYF. The CDR3 region has the DNA TGTGCCAGCAGGGGGGGAGCTATAGATACGCAGTATTTT.

The table lists this clonotype with a few counts. The chain is built from TRBV7-9 and TRBJ1-5; D not certain. Germline V gene data show CDR1 as SEHNR and CDR2 as FQNEAQ (reference sequence). Trimming took 5 bases from V and 6 from J, leaving 11 bases between them. The CDR3 loop spans 13 amino acids. The CDR3 DNA reads TGTGCCAGCAGCCCTTTGTTGGGTCAGCCCCAGCATTTT. Its protein product is CASSPLLGQPQHF. Supplemented by reference TRBV7-9 and TRBJ1-5, the full variable domain reads DTGVSQNPRHKITKRGQNVTFRCDPISEHNRLYWYRQTLGQGPEFLTYFQNEAQLEKSRLLSDRFSAERPKGSFSTLEIQRTEQGDSAMYLCASSPLLGQPQHFGDGTRLSIL.

This clonotype showed up just a few times. V and J are TRBV27 and TRBJ2-1; TRBD1 agrees at 8 bases. Germline CDR1 reads MNHEY; CDR2 reads SMNVEV (reference sequence). CDR3 length: 16 residues. With V trimmed by 5 bases and J by 4 bases, 10 bases remained unmatched. The DNA of the CDR3 is TGTGCCAGCAGTCCCGCAGGGGGCCGTACTTACAATGAGCAGTTCTTC. The encoded protein is CASSPAGGRTYNEQFF.

This clonotype has a handful of counts. This chain links TRBV6-5 with TRBJ2-7; a weak D match, TRBD2 (5 bases). The V and J ends lost 0 bases and 3 bases respectively, with 12 bases between them. The CDR3 has 15 amino acids. CDR1 and CDR2 from the germline V gene are MNHEY and SVGAGI. CDR3 sequence (DNA): TGTGCCAGCAGTTACTCGGACGGGGTTGGCTACGAGCAGTACTTC. This encodes CASSYSDGVGYEQYF.

The V and J genes are TRBV5-1 and TRBJ2-4; D unresolved. The CDR3 runs to 16 residues. Trimming took 4 bases from V and 0 from J, leaving 14 bases between them. CDR1 is SGHRS and CDR2 is YFSETQ in the germline V gene. The CDR3 loop is CASSLNSNLAKNIQYF. In DNA form, the CDR3 reads TGCGCCAGCAGCCTCAACAGTAACCTAGCCAAAAACATTCAGTACTTC. Variable domain in full (rest from reference TRBV5-1 and TRBJ2-4): KAGVTQTPRYLIKTRGQQVTLSCSPISGHRSVSWYQQTPGQGLQFLFEYFSETQRNKGNFPGRFSGRQFSNSRSEMNVSTLELGDSALYLCASSLNSNLAKNIQYFGAGTRLSVL.

This clonotype was recorded a few times. The CDR3, as DNA: TGCAGCGTTTCCATTTCACGCGACGAGCAGTACTTC. Encoded protein: CSVSISRDEQYF. This chain uses TRBV29-1 with TRBJ2-7; D unclear. V was pared by 5 bases and J by 5 bases, with 13 bases between. The CDR3 sequence is 12 residues long. Germline assignment: CDR1 SQVTM and CDR2 ANQGSEA.

This chain joins TRBV6-5 and TRBJ2-7; 7 nucleotides agree with TRBD2. Germline V lookup: CDR1 MNHEY, CDR2 SVGAGI. The length of the CDR3 is 14 residues. V lost 2 bases and J lost 3; bases outside the gene matches: 4. The CDR3 nucleotides are TGTGCCAGCAGTTACCTGGGAGGGGACTACGAGCAGTACTTC. This encodes CASSYLGGDYEQYF.

This clonotype has a handful of counts. This chain connects TRBV15 to TRBJ1-2; the D gene is possibly TRBD1 (5 bases). The CDR3 consists of 15 residues. The V gene lost 0 bases and the J gene lost 7 bases, with 15 bases spanning the gap. Germline lookup yields CDR1 LNHNV and CDR2 YYDKDF (reference sequence). CDR3 region: CATSRDLDSSAGYTF. The CDR3 DNA follows: TGTGCCACCAGCAGAGATCTCGACAGTTCCGCTGGCTACACCTTC.

CDR3 loop: CASGLVAAQETQYF. CDR3 coding DNA: TGTGCTAGTGGTTTGGTTGCGGCACAAGAGACCCAGTACTTC. The chain employs TRBV12-5 and TRBJ2-5; D gene uncertain. V lost 0 bases and J 2 bases, leaving 7 bases between the germline ends. This CDR3 has 14 residues. Germline V gene data show CDR1 as LGHNT and CDR2 as FRNRAP.

CDR3 sequence reads: CASSYSKRGSTDTQYF. In DNA, the CDR3 is TGTGCCAGCAGTTACTCGAAGCGGGGGAGCACAGATACGCAGTATTTT. The V gene is TRBV6-5, the J gene TRBJ2-3, with TRBD2 matching 8 bases. Germline V gene data show CDR1 as MNHEY and CDR2 as SVGAGI. The ends lost 0 bases at V and 0 bases at J; junction bases unmatched: 2. This CDR3 has 16 residues.

This clonotype was observed a handful of times. The chain has TRBV7-2 and TRBJ2-3, with D unclear. The ends were cut back, 1 base at V and 1 base at J, with 12 bases in the middle. CDR3 length: 16 residues. Germline lookup yields CDR1 SGHTA and CDR2 FQGNSA. The chain's CDR3 is CASSLESASGTDTQYF. The CDR3 DNA follows: TGTGCCAGCAGCTTAGAAAGTGCTTCGGGCACAGATACGCAGTATTTT.

This clonotype occurred many times. This chain uses TRBV6-2 or TRBV6-3 with TRBJ1-1, with D possibly being TRBD1 (5 bases). Germline CDR1 MNHEY, CDR2 SVGEGT. The V and J ends lost 2 bases and 5 bases respectively, with 12 bases between them. The CDR3 is made up of 14 amino acids. The DNA for the CDR3 is TGTGCCAGCAGTTACCTAGAGGGGCGAACTGAAGCTTTCTTT. Encoded protein: CASSYLEGRTEAFF.

This clonotype was detected a few times. The J gene is TRBJ1-2, the V gene TRBV11-2; D is ambiguous. CDR1 and CDR2 from the germline V gene are SGHAT and FQNNGV. The length of the CDR3 is 14 residues. V shed 1 base and J shed 7 bases, with 13 bases lying between them. CDR3 bases: TGTGCCAGCAGCTTAGCACAGCTACCCAGTGGCTACACCTTC. Translating it yields CASSLAQLPSGYTF.

The chain combines TRBV4-3 with TRBJ2-5, with TRBD2 matching 8 bases. The germline V gene encodes CDR1 LGHNA and CDR2 YSLEER. The V segment lost 0 bases and the J segment 1 base; nucleotides outside the gene matches: 13. The CDR3 length is 19 residues. The DNA for the CDR3 is TGCGCCAGCAGCCAAGATTGGAATAGCGGGGTCAGGTTCCAAGAGACCCAGTACTTC. Translation gives CASSQDWNSGVRFQETQYF.

The chain carries TRBV5-1 and TRBJ1-2; TRBD1 might be the D (5 bases). The V and J ends lost 0 bases and 4 bases respectively, with 7 bases between them. Germline V gene sequence: CDR1 SGHRS, CDR2 YFSETQ. The CDR3 contains 13 residues. The CDR3 sequence: CASSLATAYGYTF. The CDR3 nucleotides are TGCGCCAGCAGCTTGGCGACAGCCTATGGCTACACCTTC.